The rows below give T cell receptor beta chains drawn from one sample of a study of beta chain features in type 1 diabetes. The data were produced by immunoSEQ multiplex PCR, yet TCRdb's version contains in-frame clones alone and is incomplete. The sample shows over 700,000 clones, roughly a sixth of them seen only once. The sequencing input was naive CD4+ T cells from blood. The receptors derive from a young woman in good health. Both conserved end residues are trimmed from each CDR3. Fields, in order: CDR3 protein, J gene, V gene.

ASSWDITGELF TRBJ2-2 TRBV6-5
AISESTGQETQY TRBJ2-5 TRBV10-3
ASSVGLGGAWGNEQY TRBJ2-7 TRBV9
ASSLDFVASGNTIY TRBJ1-3 TRBV5-6
ADSRDNQETQY TRBJ2-5 TRBV2
ASSLGSVRNYGYT TRBJ1-2 TRBV7-2
ASSLGGSQETQY TRBJ2-5 TRBV6-6
ASSLFSYGYT TRBJ1-2 TRBV28
ASSPIATSGRADTGELF TRBJ2-2 TRBV28
ASSLRLDTQY TRBJ2-5 TRBV7-2
SVAWRLTNTGELF TRBJ2-2 TRBV29-1
ASSPQANYGYT TRBJ1-2 TRBV7-2
ATGTGREAF TRBJ1-1 TRBV10-3
ASSPLTAPQF TRBJ2-1 TRBV9
ASSSPGTRDEQF TRBJ2-1 TRBV28
ASSFKAYEQF TRBJ2-1 TRBV5-4
ASSLVAGANTGELF TRBJ2-2 TRBV11-2
ASSLGTGGRTDTQY TRBJ2-3 TRBV13
ASLRTGVNTGELF TRBJ2-2 TRBV7-9
ASRTAGLAGGHNEQF TRBJ2-1 TRBV28
ASCGDSRRSGNTIY TRBJ1-3 TRBV14
ASSVEGGLATQY TRBJ2-5 TRBV5-1
ASSLGPGLASEQY TRBJ2-7 TRBV5-6
ASSPIGSKRISYNEQF TRBJ2-1 TRBV4-1
ASSYGAGGPYEQY TRBJ2-7 TRBV19
ASSQGPRLTGELF TRBJ2-2 TRBV19